These 14 T cell receptor beta chains were sequenced from one sample in a study of T-cell memory formation after mild COVID-19 (dated by TCRdb to the early 2020s). Library creation used 5' RACE. TCRdb names Illumina NovaSeq 6000 as the instrument used. Starting from the raw public reads, TCRdb applied fastp trimming at Q25, assembled clones with MiXCR and retained in-frame beta chains. Here each entry gathers all rows of one CDR3 protein and keeps the most common genes and DNA. Counted in this sample were around 200,000 distinct CDR3 sequences; over 9.5% of them appeared once. The ten biggest clones cover 3.5% to 4% of the sample. The specimen sequenced was PBMCs or a T cell subset sorted from them (not recorded which). All receptors derive from a man aged 18 to 35 who had mild COVID-19 (a few samples of this study predate the infection). The sample titles of this study are shuffled in the database, so cell type and time point are left out; the donor was told from shared clones.

This clonotype was observed a handful of times. The chain is built from TRBV12-3 or TRBV12-4 and TRBJ2-7, with D perhaps matching TRBD1 or TRBD2 (5 bases each). Trimming removed 4 bases at V and 12 bases at J, with 13 bases between. This CDR3 has 11 amino acids. CDR3 in amino acids: CASSWDGVTYF. In nucleotides, the CDR3 is TGTGCCAGCAGTTGGGACGGGGTAACGTACTTC.

This clonotype was found a few times. The J gene is TRBJ1-1, the V gene TRBV5-1, with TRBD1 identical over 9 bases. This CDR3 spans 14 amino acids. The germline CDR1 and CDR2 sequences are SGHRS and YFSETQ. Trimming took 2 bases from V and 4 from J; bases not matched to a gene: 3. The CDR3 reads CASSFGTGFTEAFF. In DNA form, the CDR3 reads TGCGCCAGCAGCTTCGGGACAGGGTTCACTGAAGCTTTCTTT.

The CDR3 DNA is TGTGCCAGCAGACTTTACAGCTCGGGGGTAGAGACCCAGTACTTC. Protein: CASRLYSSGVETQYF. The rearrangement links TRBV12-3 or TRBV12-4 to TRBJ2-5, with D possibly TRBD2 on 6 matching bases. The CDR3 contains 15 residues. V lost 6 bases and J lost 4, with 18 bases in between.

This clonotype was recorded at least ten times. This chain connects TRBV6-5 to TRBJ2-3, with 15 bases fitting TRBD2. The CDR3 runs to 17 residues. The J segment lost 1 base and the V segment lost 6 bases, leaving 5 bases of the junction unmatched. CDR1 and CDR2 from the germline V gene are MNHEY and SVGAGI. In DNA form, the CDR3 reads TGTGCCAGCAGCCGCGGGACTAGCGGGGGGCGCACAGATACGCAGTATTTT. As protein: CASSRGTSGGRTDTQYF.

The chain joins TRBV20-1 to TRBJ1-2; TRBD1 matches at 9 bases. Germline loops: CDR1 DFQATT, CDR2 SNEGSKA (reference sequence). The CDR3 is 12 amino acids. V was pared by 5 bases and J by 6 bases, with 4 bases of the junction left unmatched. CDR3 DNA: TGCAGTGCTCTCCGGGACAGGGATGGCTACACCTTC. Its translation: CSALRDRDGYTF.

The chain is built from TRBV20-1 and TRBJ1-4; possible D gene TRBD1, 5 bases. V lost 1 base to trimming and J lost 0 bases, with 9 bases between them. CDR1 is DFQATT, CDR2 SNEGSKA, per germline (reference sequence). The CDR3 spans 15 residues. CDR3 DNA: TGCAGTGCTAGAGGTTTGGGGGCAACTAATGAAAAACTGTTTTTT. Its translation is CSARGLGATNEKLFF.

This clonotype was seen a few times. The V call is TRBV5-1, the J call TRBJ1-3, with 8 bases fitting TRBD1. The CDR3 totals 16 residues. From germline, CDR1 is SGHRS and CDR2 YFSETQ. Trimming at V came to 4 bases and at J to 2 bases, leaving 8 bases not matched to a gene. As DNA, the CDR3 is TGCGCCAGCAGCCTGGACAGGGCAGAAACTGGAAACACCATATATTTT. Translation gives CASSLDRAETGNTIYF.

CDR3 sequence reads: CSANKETQYF. The CDR3 DNA sequence: TGCAGTGCTAATAAGGAGACCCAGTACTTC. The chain carries TRBV20-1 and TRBJ2-5; D call uncertain. Between the trimmed V and J ends, which lost 4 bases and 5 bases, there was a span of 5 bases. The CDR3 is 10 residues long. The germline V gene has CDR1 DFQATT and CDR2 SNEGSKA (reference sequence).

DNA for the CDR3: TGTGCCAGCAGGCAAGCCTCTCCGCGCACCGGGGAGCTGTTTTTT. Residues: CASRQASPRTGELFF. This chain joins TRBV12-3 or TRBV12-4 and TRBJ2-2, with no clear D. The CDR3 loop spans 15 amino acids. Trimming pared 6 bases from V and 4 bases from J, leaving 15 bases between.

This clonotype was detected a few times. A read error may account for a junction end that differs from germline. V and J are TRBV27 and TRBJ1-5, with 8 bases lining up with TRBD1. CDR3 length equals 13 residues. Germline CDR1 is MNHEY and CDR2 is SMNVEV (reference sequence). CDR3 region: CASSLSGTGLWDF. The CDR3 region has the DNA TGTGCCAGCAGTTTATCGGGGACAGGCCTCTGGGATTTT.

This clonotype was seen a few times. This chain links TRBV6-5 with TRBJ1-5, with 9 bases matching TRBD1. CDR1 MNHEY and CDR2 SVGAGI come from the germline V gene. This CDR3 is built from 13 residues. With V trimmed by 2 bases and J by 15 bases, 8 bases remained unmatched. The CDR3 sequence is CASSYDTTGGLHF. For the CDR3, the DNA is TGTGCCAGCAGTTACGATACGACAGGGGGATTGCATTTT.

This clonotype was picked up a small number of times. The V and J genes are TRBV20-1 and TRBJ1-5; TRBD1 agrees at 8 bases. The trim removed 1 base at V and 4 bases at J, leaving 0 bases unmatched. CDR1 is DFQATT and CDR2 is SNEGSKA in the germline V gene (reference sequence). The CDR3 sequence is 13 residues long. The CDR3 is CSARGDRNQPQHF. CDR3 coding DNA: TGCAGTGCTAGAGGGGACAGGAATCAGCCCCAGCATTTT.

This clonotype was observed a handful of times. The rearrangement links TRBV6-1 to TRBJ2-7; TRBD1 might be the D (5 bases). Trimming shortened V by 2 bases and J by 6 bases, and 11 bases separated the two germline ends. The CDR3 consists of 13 residues. Germline V gene data show CDR1 as MNHNS and CDR2 as SASEGT. CDR3 DNA: TGTGCCAGCAGTGAACTAGGGGTTGCCGAGCAGTACTTC. This encodes CASSELGVAEQYF.

This clonotype was counted between two and nine times. A read error is possible here, since a much larger clone lies one base away. The V and J genes are TRBV5-1 and TRBJ1-1, with D uncertain. CDR3 size: 13 residues. Germline V gene sequence: CDR1 SGHRS, CDR2 YFSETQ. Trimming removed 4 bases from V and 2 bases from J, with 9 bases in between. The CDR3 DNA reads as TGCGCCAGCAGCCAGGACGGAAACACTGAAGCTTTCTTT. The encoded protein is CASSQDGNTEAFF.